The T cell receptor beta chain under discussion was sequenced for a study of T cell responses to AZD1222 COVID-19 vaccine. Study-wide points: All repertoire sampling was performed exclusively after the peak T cell response.

Remarks on this clone: Its target is not known.

Some clones are missing from TCRdb's copy, which holds only in-frame ones; the method was immunoSEQ multiplex PCR. The sample shows roughly 150,000 clones, about 90% of them seen only once. Germline assignment: CDR1 SEHNR and CDR2 FQNEAQ (reference sequence). V dropped 5 bases and J dropped 0; count of bases not matched to a gene: 4. CDR3 length equals 16 residues. The sequence was obtained from an adult in good health. V is TRBV7-9 and J is TRBJ2-4; 10 bases are shared with TRBD1. Here the sequenced sample was peripheral blood, taken on day 0 of AZD1222 vaccination. The CDR3 region is CASSPGQGLAKNIQYF. CDR3 DNA sequence: TGTGCCAGCAGCCCGGGACAGGGGCTAGCCAAAAACATTCAGTACTTC.